Here is one TCR beta chain with its context. Its antigen is unidentified. J lost 2 bases, V lost 5 bases, and 3 bases had no gene match. Germline CDR1 reads GTSNPN; CDR2 reads SVGIG (reference sequence). CDR3 length: 13 amino acids. This entry is derived from a study of Ad26.COV2.S vaccination and SARS-CoV-2 variants. Study-level background: Administration of Ad26.COV2.S was intramuscular, either once or twice 56 days apart. General study results and limits: Participants given vaccine showed non-spike TCR breadth similar to that of placebo recipients.

The assay was immunoSEQ multiplex PCR, and TCRdb's table has in-frame clones only and misses some. The top ten clones hold approximately 1.5% of a sample with fewer than 800,000 clones, around 92% of them seen once. Noted treatment: roughly 18 received Ad26.COV2.S at low or high dose, single or two shots; roughly five received placebo; per-sample allocation not given. The samples were gathered on day 63 after the first injection of vaccine or placebo. SARS-CoV-2 spike from the Wuhan strain was encoded by the vaccine, an Ad26 vector. The chain employs TRBV30 and TRBJ2-5; 9 nucleotides align to TRBD2. Sequences were derived from peripheral blood, sampled in a trial of Ad26.COV2.S vaccine versus placebo. The TCR was taken from a person between 18 and 65 years old who received the Ad26.COV2.S COVID-19 vaccine or a placebo. CDR3 sequence reads: CAWRLAGQETQYF. The DNA of the CDR3 is TGTGCCTGGCGGCTAGCGGGACAAGAGACCCAGTACTTC.